Reported below is one T cell receptor beta chain. The target antigen is unknown. The germline V gene has CDR1 MDHEN and CDR2 SYDVKM. The CDR3 sequence is 14 residues long. Trimming removed 5 bases at V and 5 bases at J, with 13 bases between. This sample was included in a study of cytomegalovirus exposure and HLA in healthy donors. Study-level findings and limits: Presence/absence analyses assumed roughly uniform sequencing depth across donors. The number of N-insertions in an Asian-associated ancestry cluster was reportedly below the 666-donor mean in a later analysis.

PCR involved 60 Vbeta and 13 Jbeta primers. Using immunoSEQ multiplex PCR, the repertoire was profiled, and TCRdb retains in-frame clones only, with some absent. The table records approximately 180,000 clones, 70% to 85% of them present only once. Sequencing was carried out using PBMCs. The receptor was derived from an older woman in good health and CMV-seropositive. V usage is TRBV28 and J usage is TRBJ1-5; D is unresolved. This CDR3 reads CASSPLSPDQPQHF. In DNA, the CDR3 is TGTGCCAGCAGTCCCCTAAGTCCGGATCAGCCCCAGCATTTT. The full variable domain, rest sourced from reference TRBV28 and TRBJ1-5, is DVKVTQSSRYLVKRTGEKVFLECVQDMDHENMFWYRQDPGLGLRLIYFSYDVKMKEKGDIPEGYSVSREKKERFSLILESASTNQTSMYLCASSPLSPDQPQHFGDGTRLSIL.